These T cell receptor beta chains were read from a single sample in a study of cytomegalovirus exposure and HLA in healthy donors. Only in-frame clones appear in the TCRdb table, and some are missing; sequencing was by immunoSEQ multiplex PCR. The sample has about 250,000 clones; roughly two thirds are singletons. The sample consisted of PBMCs. The receptors were gathered from a female donor in good health and CMV-seronegative. Both conserved end residues are part of each CDR3. Each record gives: J gene, D gene, clone size, V gene, CDR3 DNA, CDR3 protein. The D gene is left open where the match is weak. A row's size may be missing; if present it is once, few, many or a size class.

j_gene: TRBJ2-3; d_gene: -; abundance: once; v_gene: TRBV19; CDR3nt: TGTGCCAGTAGTCTACAGGGTCTGAGGGATACGCAGTATTTT; CDR3aa: CASSLQGLRDTQYF
j_gene: TRBJ2-7; d_gene: -; abundance: -; v_gene: TRBV7-9; CDR3nt: TGTGCCAGCAGCTTAGGGACGGGGTACTACGAGCAGTACTTC; CDR3aa: CASSLGTGYYEQYF
j_gene: TRBJ2-2; d_gene: TRBD2; abundance: -; v_gene: TRBV7-2; CDR3nt: TGTGCCAGCAGCTTAGTACGGGCTAGCGGGAACACCGGGGAGCTGTTTTTT; CDR3aa: CASSLVRASGNTGELFF
j_gene: TRBJ2-5; d_gene: -; abundance: -; v_gene: TRBV7-3; CDR3nt: TGTGCCAGCAGCTTATCTAGCGCCCAAGAGACCCAGTACTTC; CDR3aa: CASSLSSAQETQYF
j_gene: TRBJ1-1; d_gene: -; abundance: -; v_gene: TRBV19; CDR3nt: TGTGCCAGTAGTAGGGGGGGAGGGAACACTGAAGCTTTCTTT; CDR3aa: CASSRGGGNTEAFF
j_gene: TRBJ2-1; d_gene: TRBD1; abundance: -; v_gene: TRBV5-1; CDR3nt: TGCGCCAGACAGAACCGGGACAGGGCATCGGGTGAGCAGTTCTTC; CDR3aa: CARQNRDRASGEQFF
j_gene: TRBJ2-3; d_gene: -; abundance: -; v_gene: TRBV19; CDR3nt: TGTGCCAGTAGTGTCGTATTCACAGATACGCAGTATTTT; CDR3aa: CASSVVFTDTQYF
j_gene: TRBJ2-2; d_gene: TRBD2; abundance: -; v_gene: TRBV27; CDR3nt: TGTGCCAGCAGTTGGACTAGCGGGGCCAACGGGGAGCTGTTTTTT; CDR3aa: CASSWTSGANGELFF
j_gene: TRBJ1-2; d_gene: -; abundance: -; v_gene: TRBV18; CDR3nt: TGTGCCAGCTCCCCTCCAACTACGGGGGTTTATGGCTACACCTTC; CDR3aa: CASSPPTTGVYGYTF
j_gene: TRBJ2-1; d_gene: TRBD2; abundance: -; v_gene: TRBV9; CDR3nt: TGTGCCAGCAGCGTTGCCGACGGGAGGATCAATGAGCAGTTCTTC; CDR3aa: CASSVADGRINEQFF
j_gene: TRBJ2-7; d_gene: TRBD2; abundance: -; v_gene: TRBV28; CDR3nt: TGTGCCAGCAGGTACGGGACTAGCGGGAGGGGAATTAGCGAGCAGTACTTC; CDR3aa: CASRYGTSGRGISEQYF
j_gene: TRBJ2-2; d_gene: TRBD1; abundance: -; v_gene: TRBV29-1; CDR3nt: TGCAGCGTTCAATCACAGGGGGTGCCCGGGGAGCTGTTTTTT; CDR3aa: CSVQSQGVPGELFF
j_gene: TRBJ2-3; d_gene: -; abundance: -; v_gene: TRBV4-2; CDR3nt: TGTGCCAGCAGCCAAGATGGGACAGTCTTGGGGAGGGATACGCAGTATTTT; CDR3aa: CASSQDGTVLGRDTQYF
j_gene: TRBJ2-7; d_gene: TRBD2; abundance: -; v_gene: TRBV4-1; CDR3nt: TGCGCCAGCAGCCAGTTTAGCGGGAGCCCCTACGAGCAGTACTTC; CDR3aa: CASSQFSGSPYEQYF
j_gene: TRBJ2-7; d_gene: TRBD2; abundance: -; v_gene: TRBV15; CDR3nt: TGTGCCACCAGCAGAGAGACTAGCGGGAGCTACGAGCAGTACTTC; CDR3aa: CATSRETSGSYEQYF
j_gene: TRBJ2-3; d_gene: TRBD2; abundance: -; v_gene: TRBV27; CDR3nt: TGTGCCAGCATTAGAGCGGGAGGGGGCACAGATACGCAGTATTTT; CDR3aa: CASIRAGGGTDTQYF
j_gene: TRBJ1-5; d_gene: -; abundance: -; v_gene: TRBV6-5; CDR3nt: TGTGCCAGCAGCCCAAACAGGGCTCGCAATCAGCCCCAGCATTTT; CDR3aa: CASSPNRARNQPQHF
j_gene: TRBJ1-2; d_gene: -; abundance: -; v_gene: TRBV5-1; CDR3nt: TGCGCCAGCAGCTCAACAGGGACGAGTGGCTACACCTTC; CDR3aa: CASSSTGTSGYTF
j_gene: TRBJ2-3; d_gene: -; abundance: few; v_gene: TRBV2; CDR3nt: TGTGCCAGCAGCGAAGGGGCCAGAGGGCCAGATACGCAGTATTTT; CDR3aa: CASSEGARGPDTQYF
j_gene: TRBJ2-1; d_gene: TRBD2; abundance: -; v_gene: TRBV6-8; CDR3nt: TGTGCCAGCAGTTACCTTGGCGGGAGCTCCTACAATGAGCAGTTCTTC; CDR3aa: CASSYLGGSSYNEQFF
j_gene: TRBJ2-1; d_gene: -; abundance: -; v_gene: TRBV10-3; CDR3nt: TGTGCCATCAGGAGGGGGAGCTCCTACAATGAGCAGTTCTTC; CDR3aa: CAIRRGSSYNEQFF
j_gene: TRBJ1-2; d_gene: -; abundance: few; v_gene: TRBV6-5; CDR3nt: TGTGCCAGCAGGAGTGACTATGGCTACACCTTC; CDR3aa: CASRSDYGYTF
j_gene: TRBJ2-3; d_gene: -; abundance: -; v_gene: TRBV10-1; CDR3nt: TGCGCCAGCAGTGAGATTTTGCGAGATACGCAGTATTTT; CDR3aa: CASSEILRDTQYF
j_gene: TRBJ1-1; d_gene: TRBD1; abundance: -; v_gene: TRBV28; CDR3nt: TGTGCCAGCAGTTTACGACAGGGGGCGAACACTGAAGCTTTCTTT; CDR3aa: CASSLRQGANTEAFF
j_gene: TRBJ1-2; d_gene: TRBD1; abundance: -; v_gene: TRBV5-6; CDR3nt: TGTGCCAGCAGCTTGAGGGGGCGTCACTATGGCTACACCTTC; CDR3aa: CASSLRGRHYGYTF
j_gene: TRBJ2-7; d_gene: -; abundance: -; v_gene: TRBV5-1; CDR3nt: TGCGCCAGCAGAGAGACCGACAGGCCCGAGCAGTACTTC; CDR3aa: CASRETDRPEQYF
j_gene: TRBJ1-1; d_gene: -; abundance: -; v_gene: TRBV5-1; CDR3nt: TGCGCCAGCAGCTTGGACCACTTCCCCACTGAAGCTTTCTTT; CDR3aa: CASSLDHFPTEAFF
j_gene: TRBJ2-1; d_gene: TRBD2; abundance: few; v_gene: TRBV6-1; CDR3nt: TGTGCCAGCAGTGAAGCCGGGACTAGCGGGAGAAACCCCTACAATGAGCAGTTCTTC; CDR3aa: CASSEAGTSGRNPYNEQFF
j_gene: TRBJ1-5; d_gene: TRBD1; abundance: -; v_gene: TRBV10-3; CDR3nt: TGTGCCATCAGTGAGAGACAGGGCGGACAGCCCCAGCATTTT; CDR3aa: CAISERQGGQPQHF
j_gene: TRBJ2-1; d_gene: TRBD2; abundance: -; v_gene: TRBV10-3; CDR3nt: TGTGCCATCAGTACCGTGACTAGCGGGAGGGTCTCCTACAATGAGCAGTTCTTC; CDR3aa: CAISTVTSGRVSYNEQFF
j_gene: TRBJ1-1; d_gene: -; abundance: -; v_gene: TRBV19; CDR3nt: TGTGCCAGTAGTATGGAGGGGGAAGCTTTCTTT; CDR3aa: CASSMEGEAFF
j_gene: TRBJ2-1; d_gene: -; abundance: -; v_gene: TRBV4-2; CDR3nt: TGTGCCAGCAGCCAAGTAAGCTATGAGCAGTTCTTC; CDR3aa: CASSQVSYEQFF
j_gene: TRBJ2-7; d_gene: TRBD2; abundance: -; v_gene: TRBV30; CDR3nt: TGTGCCTGGAGTTCTGGGAGGGCCCACGAGCAGTACTTC; CDR3aa: CAWSSGRAHEQYF
j_gene: TRBJ2-7; d_gene: TRBD2; abundance: -; v_gene: TRBV7-2; CDR3nt: TGTGCCAGCAGCTTGACTAGCGGGGCCAGCTCCTACGAGCAGTACTTC; CDR3aa: CASSLTSGASSYEQYF
j_gene: TRBJ2-1; d_gene: TRBD2; abundance: -; v_gene: TRBV5-6; CDR3nt: TGTGCCAGCAGCTGGGCGGGGGATGGGAATGAGCAGTTCTTC; CDR3aa: CASSWAGDGNEQFF
j_gene: TRBJ2-5; d_gene: -; abundance: -; v_gene: TRBV5-5; CDR3nt: TGTGCCAGCAGCTTGGAGGGGGGGGGAGGGTACGAGACCCAGTACTTC; CDR3aa: CASSLEGGGGYETQYF
j_gene: TRBJ2-5; d_gene: -; abundance: -; v_gene: TRBV20-1; CDR3nt: TGCAGTGCTAGAGATCAGGGTAGGCAGTACTTC; CDR3aa: CSARDQGRQYF